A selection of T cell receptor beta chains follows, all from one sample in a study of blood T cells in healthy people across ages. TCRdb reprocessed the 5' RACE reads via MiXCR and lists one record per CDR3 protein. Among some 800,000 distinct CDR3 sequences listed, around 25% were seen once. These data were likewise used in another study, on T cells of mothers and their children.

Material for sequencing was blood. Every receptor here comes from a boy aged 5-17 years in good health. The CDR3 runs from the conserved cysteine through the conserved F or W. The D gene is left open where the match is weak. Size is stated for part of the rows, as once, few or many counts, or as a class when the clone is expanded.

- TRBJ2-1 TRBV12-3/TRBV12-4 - CASNSPGNNEQFF TGTGCCAGCAACTCCCCCGGAAACAATGAGCAGTTCTTC
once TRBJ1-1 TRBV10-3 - CAISRDYNTEAFF TGTGCCATCAGCCGGGACTACAACACTGAAGCTTTCTTT
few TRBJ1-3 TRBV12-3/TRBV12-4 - CASSSLSTIYF TGTGCCAGCAGTTCCCTTAGCACCATATATTTT
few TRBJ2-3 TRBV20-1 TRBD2 CSATTSGRLDTQYF TGCAGTGCCACCACTAGCGGGAGACTGGATACGCAGTATTTT
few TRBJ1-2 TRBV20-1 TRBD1 CSALQGGGYGYTF TGCAGTGCCTTACAGGGGGGCGGCTATGGCTACACCTTC
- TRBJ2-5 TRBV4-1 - CASSQGLEQYF TGCGCCAGCAGCCAAGGACTAGAGCAGTACTTC
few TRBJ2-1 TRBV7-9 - CASSSPLTGPRVGEQFF TGTGCCAGCAGCAGTCCGCTGACAGGTCCTCGCGTCGGTGAGCAGTTCTTC
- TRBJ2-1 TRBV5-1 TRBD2 CASSLSATSGSLDEQFF TGCGCCAGCAGCTTGAGCGCGACTAGCGGGAGTTTGGATGAGCAGTTCTTC
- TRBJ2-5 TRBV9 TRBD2 CASSGSGRLPWETQYF TGTGCCAGCAGCGGCAGCGGGAGGCTCCCTTGGGAGACCCAGTACTTC
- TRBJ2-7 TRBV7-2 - CASKSASTYEQYF TGTGCCAGCAAAAGCGCCTCCACCTACGAGCAGTACTTC
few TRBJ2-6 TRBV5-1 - CASSLDNSGANVLTF TGCGCCAGCAGCTTAGACAACTCTGGGGCCAACGTCCTGACTTTC
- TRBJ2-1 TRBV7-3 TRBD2 CASSLGGTSGSEQFF TGTGCCAGCAGCTTGGGAGGGACTAGCGGAAGTGAGCAGTTCTTC
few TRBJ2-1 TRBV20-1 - CRALAGSSYNEQFF TGCAGGGCGCTAGCTGGCAGCTCCTACAATGAGCAGTTCTTC
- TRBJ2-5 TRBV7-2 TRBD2 CASSLGSGTSYETQYF TGTGCCAGCAGCTTAGGTAGCGGGACTAGTTACGAGACCCAGTACTTC
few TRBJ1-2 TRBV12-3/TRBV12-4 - CASSFFSNYGYTF TGTGCCAGCAGTTTTTTTTCTAACTATGGCTACACCTTC
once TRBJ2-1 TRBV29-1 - CSVSQRNEQFF TGCAGCGTTTCGCAGAGGAATGAGCAGTTCTTC
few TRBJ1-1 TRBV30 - CAWILMNTEAFF TGTGCCTGGATATTAATGAACACTGAAGCTTTCTTT
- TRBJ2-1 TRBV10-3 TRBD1 CAIRGTGHLSYNEQFF TGTGCCATCAGAGGGACAGGGCATCTTTCCTACAATGAGCAGTTCTTC
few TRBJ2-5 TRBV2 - CASSVIAGQRETQYF TGTGCCAGCAGTGTGATAGCAGGGCAGAGGGAGACCCAGTACTTC
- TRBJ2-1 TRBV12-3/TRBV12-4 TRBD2 CASTGTSGSWYNEQFF TGTGCCAGCACCGGGACTAGCGGGAGCTGGTACAATGAGCAGTTCTTC
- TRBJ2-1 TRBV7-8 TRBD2 CASSRDLAGGLYNEQFF TGTGCCAGCAGCCGAGACCTAGCGGGAGGTCTTTACAATGAGCAGTTCTTC
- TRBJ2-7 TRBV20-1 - CSARLSREYSYEQYF TGCAGTGCTAGACTCTCGAGGGAGTACTCCTACGAGCAGTACTTC
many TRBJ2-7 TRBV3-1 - CASSHAGIYEQYF TGTGCCAGCAGCCATGCCGGGATCTACGAGCAGTACTTC
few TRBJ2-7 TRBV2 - CASSDDGASSYEQYF TGTGCCAGCAGTGATGACGGAGCTTCCAGCTACGAGCAGTACTTC
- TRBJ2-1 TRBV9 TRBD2 CASSPRGSGGPGGEQFF TGTGCCAGCAGCCCACGGGGTAGCGGGGGACCAGGGGGTGAGCAGTTCTTC
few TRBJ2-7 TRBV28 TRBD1 CASSTGQGGTYEQYF TGTGCCAGCAGCACGGGACAGGGGGGGACCTACGAGCAGTACTTC
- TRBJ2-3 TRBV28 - CASSLGNSGPTDTQYF TGTGCCAGCAGTTTGGGGAATAGCGGACCCACAGATACGCAGTATTTT
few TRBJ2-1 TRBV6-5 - CASSYSRANEQFF TGTGCCAGCAGTTACTCGCGGGCCAATGAGCAGTTCTTC
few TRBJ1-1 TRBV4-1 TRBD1 CASSQAQGARSGAFF TGCGCCAGCAGCCAAGCCCAGGGGGCGCGAAGTGGAGCTTTCTTT
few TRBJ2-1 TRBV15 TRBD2 CATSAGSGGAFVEQFF TGTGCCACCAGCGCCGGTAGCGGGGGGGCCTTCGTTGAGCAGTTCTTC
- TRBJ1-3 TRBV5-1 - CASSGASSGNTIYF TGCGCCAGCAGCGGTGCGAGCTCTGGAAACACCATATATTTT
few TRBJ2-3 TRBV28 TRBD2 CASSFGGEGTDTQYF TGTGCCAGCAGTTTCGGGGGGGAGGGCACAGATACGCAGTATTTT
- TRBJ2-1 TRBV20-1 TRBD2 CSARGLAGWEQFF TGCAGTGCTAGAGGACTAGCAGGGTGGGAGCAGTTCTTC
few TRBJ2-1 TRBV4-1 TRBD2 CASSQDLAGGRGPNEQFF TGCGCCAGCAGCCAAGATTTGGCGGGGGGTCGTGGGCCCAATGAGCAGTTCTTC
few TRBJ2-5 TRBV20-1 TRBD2 CSASGTSGPRGETQYF TGCAGTGCTTCCGGGACTAGCGGACCGAGGGGAGAGACCCAGTACTTC
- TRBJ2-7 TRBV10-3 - CAISGSLAGVYEQYF TGTGCCATCAGTGGGTCTCTAGCAGGCGTCTACGAGCAGTACTTC
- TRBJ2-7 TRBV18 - CASSPPSATYEQYF TGTGCCAGCTCACCACCGAGCGCTACCTACGAGCAGTACTTC
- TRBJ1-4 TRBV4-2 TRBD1 CASSRQTKGQEGEKLFF TGTGCCAGCAGCCGACAAACTAAAGGACAGGAGGGTGAAAAACTGTTTTTT
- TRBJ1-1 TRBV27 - CASSFAGLPPEAFF TGTGCCAGCAGTTTCGCTGGACTTCCCCCTGAAGCTTTCTTT
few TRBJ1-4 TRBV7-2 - CASSHGLRAAGANEKLFF TGTGCCAGCAGCCACGGATTGAGGGCTGCGGGAGCTAATGAAAAACTGTTTTTT